One sample yielded the 32 T cell receptor beta chains listed below, sequenced in a study of blood T cell repertoires in COVID-19. Assay used: immunoSEQ multiplex PCR; TCRdb lists only in-frame clones, some missing. The sample holds about 180,000 clones, 80% to 90% seen once. Specimen: peripheral blood. The receptors were sampled from a human donor with active or convalescent COVID-19. The donor label of this sample is uncertain.

In this sample, this clone turned up a few times. The J gene is TRBJ1-5, the V gene TRBV19, with 8 bases aligning to TRBD1. The CDR3 loop spans 15 amino acids. The germline V gene has CDR1 LNHDA and CDR2 SQIVND (reference sequence). The ends lost 7 bases at V and 2 bases at J; junction bases unmatched: 7. The CDR3 sequence: CASTHLGQGNQPQHF. CDR3 DNA sequence: TGTGCCAGTACCCACCTGGGACAGGGCAATCAGCCCCAGCATTTT.

V usage is TRBV11-1 and J usage is TRBJ2-1, with 10 bases aligning to TRBD2. Germline V gene sequence: CDR1 SGHAT, CDR2 FQDESV (reference sequence). The CDR3 spans 15 residues. J gave up 9 bases and V 5 bases, and 10 bases lay outside the gene matches. In DNA form, the CDR3 reads TGTGCCAGCAGCCGAACTCCAGGACTAGCGGTTGAGCAGTTCTTC. Its translation: CASSRTPGLAVEQFF.

Comments on this clone: Because the CDR3's place on the DNA is in doubt, the DNA is left out and the CDR3 is given as listed by TCRdb. V is TRBV18 and J is TRBJ1-2; no check of the table's D call, TRBD1, against the DNA was made. The CDR3 is 14 residues long, counting both termini. Germline CDR1 reads KGHSH; CDR2 reads LQKENI. CDR3 protein: CASTSDRGQGGYTF.

This clone was recorded only once. This rearrangement joins TRBV12-5 to TRBJ2-2; 9 bases agree with TRBD2. The CDR3 has 16 residues. The germline V gene has CDR1 LGHNT and CDR2 FRNRAP. The trim removed 3 bases at V and 2 bases at J, leaving 4 bases unmatched. The CDR3 DNA follows: TGTGCTAGTGGTTTTAAGCTAGCGGGAAACACCGGGGAGCTGTTTTTT. This sequence encodes CASGFKLAGNTGELFF.

This chain uses TRBV25-1 with TRBJ2-5; 7 bases match TRBD2. J lost 1 base, V lost 5 bases, and 7 bases had no gene match. The V gene's germline CDR1 is MGHDK and CDR2 SYGVNS. The CDR3 contains 15 residues. The CDR3 reads CASSHSGASQETQYF. CDR3 bases: TGTGCCAGCAGTCACAGCGGGGCCTCCCAAGAGACCCAGTACTTC.

The J gene is TRBJ2-1, the V gene TRBV13, with 10 bases identical to TRBD2. V shed 5 bases and J 10 bases; nucleotides not matched to a gene: 11. The CDR3 covers 15 residues. Germline lookup yields CDR1 PRHDT and CDR2 FYEKMQ (reference sequence). CDR3 nucleotide sequence: TGTGCCAGCAGCGGCAGGGCTAGCGGGAGTCCCGAGCAGTTCTTC. This sequence encodes CASSGRASGSPEQFF.

The V call is TRBV4-1, the J call TRBJ1-6, with a weak D call TRBD1 (5 bases). Germline V gene sequence: CDR1 MGHRA, CDR2 YSYEKL. Trimming shortened V by 0 bases and J by 4 bases, and 13 bases separated the two germline ends. The CDR3 runs to 17 residues. The CDR3 sequence: CASSQDFGAGYNSPLHF. Written as DNA, the CDR3 is TGCGCCAGCAGCCAAGATTTTGGGGCAGGTTATAATTCACCCCTCCACTTT.

The chain combines TRBV5-1 with TRBJ2-3, with 8 bases identical to TRBD2. The CDR3 is 16 residues long. Trimming took 4 bases from V and 5 from J; bases not matched to a gene: 12. Germline V gene data show CDR1 as SGHRS and CDR2 as YFSETQ. This CDR3 reads CASSESGTRVEDTQYF. The CDR3 bases are TGCGCCAGCAGCGAGTCGGGGACTAGGGTAGAAGATACGCAGTATTTT.

The chain employs TRBV2 and TRBJ2-1, with 9 bases fitting TRBD2. Germline assignment: CDR1 SNHLY and CDR2 FYNNEI. Unmatched junction bases numbered 7, after V lost 3 bases and J lost 4 bases. The length of the CDR3 is 16 residues. The CDR3 nucleotides are TGTGCCAGCAGTGAGCCGCGGGGGGGGCAGTACAATGAGCAGTTCTTC. This sequence encodes CASSEPRGGQYNEQFF.

The DNA for the CDR3 is TGTGCCTGGAGTTTCAAGGGGGAAAAACTGTTTTTT. Translating it yields CAWSFKGEKLFF. The chain combines TRBV30 with TRBJ1-4; D might be TRBD1 (5 bases). This CDR3 region has 12 residues. Germline V lookup: CDR1 GTSNPN, CDR2 SVGIG (reference sequence). The V end lost 2 bases, the J end lost 8 bases, and 9 bases lay between the germline ends.

CDR3 sequence reads: CASGTVPNEKLFF. In DNA, the CDR3 is TGTGCCAGCGGAACAGTCCCTAATGAAAAACTGTTTTTT. This rearrangement joins TRBV28 to TRBJ1-4; D remains ambiguous. The CDR3 is 13 residues long. V dropped 8 bases and J dropped 3 bases, with 10 bases sitting between them. The germline CDR1 and CDR2 sequences are MDHEN and SYDVKM. The full variable domain, with the rest looked up from reference TRBV28 and TRBJ1-4, is DVKVTQSSRYLVKRTGEKVFLECVQDMDHENMFWYRQDPGLGLRLIYFSYDVKMKEKGDIPEGYSVSREKKERFSLILESASTNQTSMYLCASGTVPNEKLFFGSGTQLSVL.

V gene TRBV7-6 combines with J gene TRBJ1-3; the D gene is possibly TRBD1 (6 bases). This CDR3 region has 15 residues. Trimming left V 5 bases short and J 2 bases short, with 13 bases between. CDR1 and CDR2 from the germline V gene are SGHVS and FNYEAQ. CDR3 in amino acids: CASSATGLAGNTIYF. Written as DNA, the CDR3 is TGTGCCAGCAGCGCCACAGGGTTAGCTGGAAACACCATATATTTT.

This chain connects TRBV3-1 (or the pseudogene TRBV3-2) to TRBJ2-7; TRBD2 matches at 7 bases. Looked up from germline, CDR1 is LGHDT and CDR2 is YNNKEL (reference sequence). The CDR3 is 17 residues long. Trimming at V came to 3 bases and at J to 0 bases, leaving 11 bases not matched to a gene. CDR3 DNA sequence: TGTGCCAGCAGCCAGGGATTAGCGGGTCGGAGCTCCTACGAGCAGTACTTC. Protein: CASSQGLAGRSSYEQYF.

This chain connects TRBV11-2 to TRBJ2-1, with 10 bases that match TRBD2. J gave up 8 bases and V 3 bases, and 13 bases lay outside the gene matches. The CDR3 is made up of 17 amino acids. Germline CDR1 is SGHAT and CDR2 is FQNNGV. In DNA, the CDR3 is TGTGCCAGCAGCTTCCGAGCGGGAGGGCCCATAGGAGATGAGCAGTTCTTC. Amino acid sequence: CASSFRAGGPIGDEQFF.

The genes are TRBV27 and TRBJ1-6; D is undetermined. This CDR3 has 16 amino acids. The V end lost 1 base, the J end lost 2 bases, and 9 bases lay between the germline ends. CDR1 and CDR2 (germline): MNHEY, SMNVEV (reference sequence). CDR3 region: CASSLFKSTYNSPLHF. The CDR3 DNA sequence: TGTGCCAGCAGTTTATTTAAGAGCACCTATAATTCACCCCTCCACTTT.

The chain carries TRBV5-1 and TRBJ2-1; the D is unclear. CDR1 and CDR2 (germline): SGHRS, YFSETQ. There are 12 residues in the CDR3. V was shortened by 7 bases and J by 7 bases, with 12 bases between the two germline ends. CDR3 coding DNA: TGCGCCAGCTTTCTTAGTTTAAATGAGCAGTTCTTC. Its protein is CASFLSLNEQFF.

This chain uses TRBV7-2 with TRBJ1-1, with D possibly matching TRBD1 (5 bases). V was trimmed by 5 bases and J by 1 base, leaving 14 bases between them. Germline V gives CDR1 SGHTA, CDR2 FQGNSA. This CDR3 contains 15 residues. The CDR3 DNA reads as TGTGCCAGCAGCCCTTGGTCCGGGGGGAACACTGAAGCTTTCTTT. Its translation: CASSPWSGGNTEAFF.

In nucleotides, the CDR3 is TGTGCCATCAGACCGGGATCTGGGGCCAACGTCCTGACTTTC. This sequence encodes CAIRPGSGANVLTF. The chain combines TRBV10-3 with TRBJ2-6; D perhaps matches TRBD2 (5 bases). Germline loops: CDR1 ENHRY, CDR2 SYGVKD. V was cut by 6 bases and J by 1 base, with 7 bases left in between. The CDR3 covers 14 residues.

The chain has TRBV27 and TRBJ2-3, with D possibly matching TRBD2 (5 bases). Trimming pared 3 bases from V and 2 bases from J, leaving 9 bases between. The CDR3 runs 14 residues. CDR1 is MNHEY, CDR2 SMNVEV, per germline (reference sequence). The CDR3 DNA reads as TGTGCCAGCAGTTTTGAGGGAACCACAGATACGCAGTATTTT. Translating gives CASSFEGTTDTQYF.

The chain employs TRBV7-9 and TRBJ2-2, with D perhaps TRBD1 (5 bases). The V gene lost 1 base and the J gene lost 1 base, with 10 bases spanning the gap. CDR1 and CDR2 (germline): SEHNR, FQNEAQ (reference sequence). The CDR3 sequence is 16 residues long. CDR3 region: CASSLGPGMNTGELFF. CDR3 DNA: TGTGCCAGCAGCTTAGGTCCAGGGATGAACACCGGGGAGCTGTTTTTT.

The chain combines TRBV5-4 with TRBJ2-6; TRBD1 might be the D (6 bases). The CDR3 runs 18 residues. Germline V gives CDR1 SGHNT, CDR2 YYREEE (reference sequence). Trimming stripped 4 bases from V and 4 bases from J, with 21 bases between. DNA of the CDR3: TGTGCCAGCAGCACACAGATTTTACAGGGATCAGGGGCCAACGTCCTGACTTTC. Translation gives CASSTQILQGSGANVLTF.

The rearrangement links TRBV27 to TRBJ2-6; D might be TRBD1 (5 bases). With 6 bases removed from V and 0 bases from J, the gap between germline ends came to 15 bases. Germline-derived CDR1 and CDR2 are MNHEY and SMNVEV (reference sequence). This CDR3 region has 17 residues. The CDR3 DNA reads as TGTGCCAGCAGCGCGTCAAGGGGAAGCTCTGGGGCCAACGTCCTGACTTTC. Translating it yields CASSASRGSSGANVLTF.

This CDR3 is CASSLFGTSGSYEQYF. CDR3 coding DNA: TGTGCCAGCAGCCTATTCGGGACTAGCGGGAGCTACGAGCAGTACTTC. This chain joins TRBV5-6 and TRBJ2-7; 14 positions agree with TRBD2. CDR3 length: 16 amino acids. In germline, CDR1 is SGHDT, CDR2 YYEEEE. V gave up 4 bases and J gave up 3 bases; unmatched junction bases: 6.

The chain recombines TRBV30 with TRBJ2-3; TRBD2 aligns across 9 bases. The CDR3 covers 15 residues. The ends lost 3 bases at V and 4 bases at J; junction bases unmatched: 8. Germline CDR1 and CDR2: GTSNPN and SVGIG (reference sequence). DNA for the CDR3: TGTGCCTGGAGGCGAGCGGGGGGCGGGTCAGATACGCAGTATTTT. Translating gives CAWRRAGGGSDTQYF.

The chain employs TRBV6-5 and TRBJ2-1; TRBD2 might be the D (7 bases). V was pared by 6 bases and J by 8 bases, with 20 bases between. This CDR3 is 15 amino acids long. Germline CDR1 reads MNHEY; CDR2 reads SVGAGI. Written as DNA, the CDR3 is TGTGCCAGCAGGAGGGGGGGCTTCGAACTCTATGAGCAGTTCTTC. It yields the protein CASRRGGFELYEQFF.

Here the CDR3 reads CASSVAGHSSYEQYF. CDR3 DNA sequence: TGTGCCAGCAGCGTAGCGGGACACAGCTCCTACGAGCAGTACTTC. The chain uses TRBV9 and TRBJ2-7; the D gene is possibly TRBD1 (6 bases). CDR3 size: 15 residues. The germline gives CDR1 SGDLS, CDR2 YYNGEE. The V gene lost 0 bases and the J gene lost 0 bases, with 10 bases spanning the gap.

V gene TRBV5-6 combines with J gene TRBJ2-2; D is undetermined. The V end lost 0 bases, the J end lost 4 bases, and 4 bases lay between the germline ends. This CDR3 spans 13 amino acids. Germline V CDR1 and CDR2: SGHDT, YYEEEE. CDR3 residues: CASSLGRTGELFF. CDR3 nucleotide sequence: TGTGCCAGCAGCTTGGGTCGCACCGGGGAGCTGTTTTTT.

This chain connects TRBV6-6 to TRBJ2-6; 8 positions match TRBD1. CDR3 length equals 19 residues. The ends lost 5 bases at V and 0 bases at J; junction bases unmatched: 12. The germline CDR1 and CDR2 sequences are MNHNY and SVGAGI (reference sequence). The CDR3 here is CASSRFRGQVFSGANVLTF. CDR3 sequence (DNA): TGTGCCAGCAGTCGGTTCCGGGGACAGGTGTTCTCTGGGGCCAACGTCCTGACTTTC.

The chain couples TRBV21-1 to TRBJ1-3. TRBV21-1 is a pseudogene segment. The CDR3 contains 14 residues. This CDR3 reads CASINNGIGNTIYF. The CDR3 DNA reads TGTGCCAGCATCAATAACGGGATTGGAAACACCATATATTTT.

The chain recombines TRBV5-1 with TRBJ2-3; tentatively, D is TRBD2 (6 bases). V was trimmed by 4 bases and J by 1 base, leaving 16 bases between them. This CDR3 region has 16 residues. CDR1 and CDR2 (germline): SGHRS, YFSETQ. CDR3 sequence (DNA): TGCGCCAGCAGCCCCGTGGGGCGGGATGGCACAGATACGCAGTATTTT. Protein product: CASSPVGRDGTDTQYF.

V gene TRBV5-5 combines with J gene TRBJ1-3, with 7 bases aligning to TRBD1. The ends lost 0 bases at V and 2 bases at J; junction bases unmatched: 8. Germline V gives CDR1 SGHKS, CDR2 YYEKEE (reference sequence). This CDR3 has 17 amino acids. The CDR3 protein is CASSLVLGQPAGNTIYF. CDR3 nucleotides: TGTGCCAGCAGCTTGGTTCTGGGACAGCCGGCTGGAAACACCATATATTTT.

The chain recombines TRBV6-2 or TRBV6-3 with TRBJ2-3; 8 bases align to TRBD2. The CDR3 is 14 amino acids. Germline-derived CDR1 and CDR2 are MNHEY and SVGEGT. Losses at the gene ends were 4 bases for V and 3 bases for J; bases not matched to a gene: 3. CDR3 bases: TGTGCCAGCAGTTTCGGGGGGGTAACAGATACGCAGTATTTT. Its protein product is CASSFGGVTDTQYF.